Described below is a single T cell receptor beta chain sequence and its context. The healthy adult donors were HIV-negative and reported no recent acute infections or vaccinations. The data were taken from a study of shared clonotypes between healthy human individuals. Across the whole study: The plates for each donor numbered three CD4 naive, three CD4 memory, two CD8 naive and one CD8 memory.

This CDR3 region has 13 residues. The sorted-subset replicate PCRs were given around 190 ng DNA, which is 30,000 to 35,000 T cell genomes. Repertoires were generated with immunoSEQ multiplex PCR, while TCRdb's copy carries only in-frame clones and drops some. The table lists 780,000 or so clones, 72% of them singletons. This receptor was identified in a woman aged 30 to 39 in good health. The J gene is TRBJ2-7, the V gene TRBV21-1; the table's D call of TRBD1 was not tested on the DNA. TRBV21-1 is shown as a pseudogene. Sample: memory CD4+ T cells sorted from blood. Sample subset: CD45RA-negative fraction. DNA of the CDR3: TGTGCCAGCACCCGAAAGACAGGGGACGAGCAGTACTTC. Its protein is CASTRKTGDEQYF.